The 30 T cell receptor beta chains below were found in one sample sequenced in a study of monozygotic twins with inflammatory bowel disease. TCRdb reprocessed the 5' RACE reads and reports one entry per CDR3 protein, with no DNA. The sample table sets out about 440,000 distinct CDR3 sequences. Material for sequencing was blood. Every receptor here comes from a human donor with ulcerative colitis or Crohn's disease, or a healthy co-twin of an affected twin (not recorded which).

This chain connects TRBV4-3 to TRBJ1-6. The length of the CDR3 is 13 residues. Germline loops: CDR1 LGHNA, CDR2 YSLEER. This CDR3 reads CASSPGLNSPLHF.

The V call is TRBV19, the J call TRBJ1-1. The CDR3 length is 11 residues. CDR1 and CDR2 (germline): LNHDA, SQIVND (reference sequence). The CDR3 reads CASKSNTEAFF.

This chain links TRBV20-1 with TRBJ2-1; TCRdb names TRBD1, which stays unverified in the absence of DNA. This CDR3 spans 12 amino acids. Germline-derived CDR1 and CDR2 are DFQATT and SNEGSKA (reference sequence). This CDR3 reads CSAHWANNEQFF.

This chain connects TRBV7-9 to TRBJ2-7; TCRdb picks TRBD1, but there is no DNA to check that call. The CDR3 loop spans 14 amino acids. Germline CDR1 is SEHNR and CDR2 is FQNEAQ (reference sequence). The CDR3 spells CASTPRDRGYEQYF.

The rearrangement uses TRBV5-1 and TRBJ2-3; the TCRdb D gene call, TRBD2, has no DNA to confirm it. CDR1 is SGHRS, CDR2 YFSETQ, per germline. There are 16 residues in the CDR3. The CDR3 region is CASSLGSSASTDTQYF.

This CDR3 reads CASRWTVAGTEAFF. V is TRBV7-2 and J is TRBJ1-1; the D call of TRBD1 rests on TCRdb alone, since no DNA is present to check it. CDR1 is SGHTA and CDR2 is FQGNSA in the germline V gene. The CDR3 covers 14 residues. The full variable domain, rest sourced from reference TRBV7-2 and TRBJ1-1, is GAGVSQSPSNKVTEKGKDVELRCDPISGHTALYWYRQSLGQGLEFLIYFQGNSAPDKSGLPSDRFSAERTGGSVSTLTIQRTQQEDSAVYLCASRWTVAGTEAFFGQGTRLTVV.

J is TRBJ2-1 and V is TRBV20-1. Germline V gene sequence: CDR1 DFQATT, CDR2 SNEGSKA (reference sequence). The CDR3 contains 17 residues. CDR3 sequence reads: CSASPLGSQPSYNEQFF.

V is TRBV5-1 and J is TRBJ2-6. This CDR3 has 15 residues. Germline assignment: CDR1 SGHRS and CDR2 YFSETQ. CDR3 region: CASSPQQQGANVLTF.

This chain links TRBV2 with TRBJ1-3. Germline lookup yields CDR1 SNHLY and CDR2 FYNNEI. This CDR3 has 15 amino acids. The CDR3 reads CASSEDIGSGNTIYF.

The V and J genes are TRBV7-8 and TRBJ2-2. This CDR3 spans 14 amino acids. Germline assignment: CDR1 SGHVS and CDR2 FQNEAQ. The CDR3 region is CASSLAWDTGELFF.

The J gene is TRBJ2-6, the V gene TRBV5-5. This CDR3 region has 13 residues. The germline gives CDR1 SGHKS, CDR2 YYEKEE (reference sequence). The CDR3 protein is CASSLVGANVLTF.

The chain has TRBV14 and TRBJ2-2; TCRdb outputs TRBD2, but without DNA this stays unchecked. Germline V lookup: CDR1 SGHDN, CDR2 FVKESK. This CDR3 spans 14 amino acids. This CDR3 reads CASSRTLNTGELFF.

This chain connects TRBV5-1 to TRBJ1-2; TCRdb picks TRBD1, but there is no DNA to check that call. This CDR3 has 13 residues. CDR1 is SGHRS, CDR2 YFSETQ, per germline. CDR3 protein: CASSLARGDGYTF.

The V gene is TRBV12-3 or TRBV12-4, the J gene TRBJ2-1; TCRdb's assignment of TRBD1 cannot be checked, as there is no DNA. The CDR3 has 14 amino acids. The CDR3 is CASRTTGTYNEQFF.

CDR3 in amino acids: CASSDGQPQETQYF. V and J are TRBV6-1 and TRBJ2-5. The CDR3 has 14 residues. CDR1 and CDR2 (germline): MNHNS, SASEGT.

The V and J genes are TRBV5-5 and TRBJ2-2; TCRdb's D gene call, TRBD1, goes unchecked for lack of DNA. Germline CDR1 and CDR2: SGHKS and YYEKEE (reference sequence). CDR3 size: 16 residues. CDR3 residues: CASSLEPGALTGELFF.

The CDR3: CASSFDRGQPQHF. The chain is built from TRBV5-1 and TRBJ1-5; TCRdb selects TRBD1, and the lack of DNA leaves this call unchecked. Germline V CDR1 and CDR2: SGHRS, YFSETQ. This CDR3 spans 13 amino acids.

This rearrangement joins TRBV6-5 to TRBJ1-1. The CDR3 runs to 13 residues. Germline assignment: CDR1 MNHEY and CDR2 SVGAGI. The CDR3 sequence: CASSYSGNREAFF.

The CDR3: CASSPMHGGAYNEQFF. The chain joins TRBV7-2 to TRBJ2-1; TCRdb selects TRBD1, and the lack of DNA leaves this call unchecked. Germline CDR1 is SGHTA and CDR2 is FQGNSA. This CDR3 spans 16 amino acids.

This chain connects TRBV5-1 to TRBJ2-1; the D gene TCRdb calls, TRBD2, cannot be checked with no DNA. The germline V gene has CDR1 SGHRS and CDR2 YFSETQ. This CDR3 has 16 amino acids. CDR3 amino acids: CASSLGVGGSYNEQFF.

The rearrangement links TRBV14 to TRBJ1-2. The CDR3 totals 16 residues. Germline V gene lookup returns CDR1 SGHDN and CDR2 FVKESK. CDR3 sequence reads: CASSPKGGVGNYGYTF.

This rearrangement joins TRBV5-1 to TRBJ2-2; the TRBD1 assignment by TCRdb is unverifiable without DNA. Germline-derived CDR1 and CDR2 are SGHRS and YFSETQ. CDR3 length: 15 residues. The CDR3 reads CASSFEGLPTGELFF. Based on the CDR3 plus reference TRBV5-1 and TRBJ2-2, the full variable domain is KAGVTQTPRYLIKTRGQQVTLSCSPISGHRSVSWYQQTPGQGLQFLFEYFSETQRNKGNFPGRFSGRQFSNSRSEMNVSTLELGDSALYLCASSFEGLPTGELFFGEGSRLTVL.

This CDR3 is CASSLDRAPVGGYTF. This chain joins TRBV4-3 and TRBJ1-2; TCRdb indicates TRBD1, and absent DNA this call remains unverified. This CDR3 is 15 amino acids long. From germline, CDR1 is LGHNA and CDR2 YSLEER.

The V and J genes are TRBV5-1 and TRBJ2-6; TCRdb returns TRBD1, unconfirmable since there is no DNA. This CDR3 spans 18 amino acids. Germline V lookup: CDR1 SGHRS, CDR2 YFSETQ. CDR3 sequence reads: CASSSLLGGRSGANVLTF.

The CDR3 loop is CAIPPRRENEQFF. The gene calls are TRBV28 and TRBJ2-1; TCRdb's D call, TRBD2, is unchecked because there is no DNA. This CDR3 has 13 residues. Germline V gene data show CDR1 as MDHEN and CDR2 as SYDVKM.

The chain uses TRBV20-1 and TRBJ2-1; absent DNA, TCRdb's TRBD1 call cannot be checked. CDR1 is DFQATT, CDR2 SNEGSKA, per germline (reference sequence). This CDR3 is 16 amino acids long. The CDR3: CSARRQGAYSYNEQFF.

V and J are TRBV25-1 and TRBJ2-3; TCRdb picks TRBD1, but there is no DNA to check that call. Germline V gene data show CDR1 as MGHDK and CDR2 as SYGVNS. The CDR3 spans 14 residues. The CDR3 protein is CASSELPGKDTQYF.

The rearrangement joins TRBV12-3 or TRBV12-4 to TRBJ2-1; with no DNA, the TCRdb D assignment of TRBD1 cannot be verified. The CDR3 loop spans 14 amino acids. CDR3 in amino acids: CASGERVRYNEQFF.

The rearrangement links TRBV27 to TRBJ1-6; TCRdb designates TRBD1, a call that cannot be tested without DNA. This CDR3 has 13 residues. CDR1 and CDR2 (germline): MNHEY, SMNVEV (reference sequence). CDR3 amino acids: CASSADGGSPLHF.

The chain joins TRBV5-1 to TRBJ1-2. Germline assignment: CDR1 SGHRS and CDR2 YFSETQ. CDR3 size: 14 residues. The CDR3 region is CASSMSAGNYGYTF.